This TCR beta chain was recovered during a study of blood T cell repertoires in COVID-19. Study-level information: From T cells, B-cell-depleted T cells, or PBMCs came the material, which was cDNA or gDNA.

Assay used: immunoSEQ multiplex PCR; TCRdb lists only in-frame clones, some missing. The sample lists about 250,000 clones, around 88% seen once, with roughly 8.7% in the top ten. Germline V gives CDR1 ENHRY, CDR2 SYGVKD. The CDR3 covers 13 residues. The V and J ends lost 7 bases and 0 bases respectively, with 7 bases between them. This clone was seen a handful of times. This CDR3 is also generated by other DNA sequences in the sample. The receptor was isolated from a man aged 35-49 years with active or convalescent COVID-19. The J gene is TRBJ2-1, the V gene TRBV10-3; no firm D call. Sequenced sample: peripheral blood. The chain's CDR3 is CAITQDSYNEQFF. CDR3 bases: TGTGCCATCACCCAGGACTCCTACAATGAGCAGTTCTTC.